Shown below are 21 T cell receptor beta chains from a single sample sequenced in a study of CD8 T cells in Susac syndrome. Reverse transcription of about 0.5 to 1 ug RNA used random hexamers. TCRdb called the immunoSEQ multiplex PCR reads again in MiXCR, with one record for every CDR3 protein. Of roughly 120,000 distinct CDR3 sequences in the sample, about 95% are singletons; the top ten hold roughly 0.092%. Source material: CD4+ T cells from PBMCs. The receptors stem from a human donor in good health.

V and J are TRBV27 and TRBJ1-1; D not certain. Trimming stripped 6 bases from V and 5 bases from J, with 13 bases between. The CDR3 runs 13 residues. Looked up from germline, CDR1 is MNHEY and CDR2 is SMNVEV (reference sequence). The CDR3 sequence is CASSPGWGTEAFF. The DNA for the CDR3 is TGTGCCAGCAGCCCCGGGTGGGGAACTGAAGCTTTCTTT.

The chain is built from TRBV28 and TRBJ1-1, with D possibly being TRBD1 (6 bases). The CDR3 is 11 amino acids. Germline values: CDR1 MDHEN, CDR2 SYDVKM. Trimming took off 4 bases at V and 8 bases at J, with 8 bases between the two ends. The CDR3 region has the DNA TGTGCCAGCAGTTGGGGGGCCGAAGCTTTCTTT. Translation: CASSWGAEAFF.

The chain joins TRBV19 to TRBJ1-2; D gene ambiguous. CDR1 is LNHDA, CDR2 SQIVND, per germline (reference sequence). V was shortened by 5 bases and J by 4 bases, with 17 bases between the two germline ends. The CDR3 is 15 residues long. The CDR3 loop reads CASSPSEVSGYGYTF. The DNA of the CDR3 is TGTGCCAGTAGTCCCAGCGAGGTGTCCGGCTATGGCTACACCTTC.

This clonotype was recorded only once. The chain employs TRBV7-3 and TRBJ2-1, with 9 bases identical to TRBD2. Trimming at V came to 3 bases and at J to 5 bases, leaving 2 bases not matched to a gene. The CDR3 is 14 amino acids. Germline V gene data show CDR1 as SGHTA and CDR2 as FQGTGA. The CDR3 DNA reads as TGTGCCAGCAGCTTTATAGCGGGAGACAATGAGCAGTTCTTC. Its protein product is CASSFIAGDNEQFF.

This clonotype was seen just once. This rearrangement joins TRBV10-3 to TRBJ1-6; 8 nucleotides match TRBD1. There are 15 residues in the CDR3. In germline, CDR1 is ENHRY, CDR2 SYGVKD. J was trimmed by 7 bases and V by 3 bases; bases with no gene match: 5. The CDR3 DNA sequence: TGTGCCATCAGTGACCGGGACAGGAGCAATTCACCCCTCCACTTT. It encodes CAISDRDRSNSPLHF.

As concerns this clonotype: Because it lacks the conserved phenylalanine or tryptophan at the end, this CDR3 is likely a read error. The CDR3 here is CASSYSQRLNTEAFL. CDR3 coding DNA: TGTGCCAGCAGTTACTCGCAACGCTTGAATACTGAAGCTTTCCTT. This sequence joins TRBV6-5 and TRBJ1-1; D is uncertain. Germline V lookup: CDR1 MNHEY, CDR2 SVGAGI. The CDR3 is 15 residues long.

The chain is built from TRBV19 and TRBJ2-7; 8 bases map to TRBD2. CDR3 length equals 14 residues. V shed 10 bases and J 3 bases; nucleotides not matched to a gene: 11. CDR1 is LNHDA, CDR2 SQIVND, per germline (reference sequence). CDR3 coding DNA: TGTGCCACCAGTGGGGCTAGCGGGTACTACGAGCAGTACTTC. This encodes CATSGASGYYEQYF. Full variable domain (missing parts from reference TRBV19 and TRBJ2-7): DGGITQSPKYLFRKEGQNVTLSCEQNLNHDAMYWYRQDPGQGLRLIYYSQIVNDFQKGDIAEGYSVSREKKESFPLTVTSAQKNPTAFYLCATSGASGYYEQYFGPGTRLTVT.

The chain couples TRBV28 to TRBJ2-1; 13 bases are shared with TRBD2. CDR3 length: 16 amino acids. Germline V gene data show CDR1 as MDHEN and CDR2 as SYDVKM. After removal of 6 bases from V and 4 bases from J, the junction contained 6 bases not matched to a gene. The CDR3 nucleotides are TGTGCCAGCAGAATAGGGACTAGCGGGACATACAATGAGCAGTTCTTC. Residues: CASRIGTSGTYNEQFF.

J is TRBJ1-6 and V is TRBV7-2; D uncertain. CDR3 length: 14 amino acids. Trimming removed 1 base from V and 5 bases from J, with 6 bases in between. Germline loops: CDR1 SGHTA, CDR2 FQGNSA. CDR3 DNA: TGTGCCAGCAGCTTAGGCCGGAATAATTCACCCCTCCACTTT. Translated, it gives CASSLGRNNSPLHF.

The chain employs TRBV5-6 and TRBJ2-1; TRBD2 aligns across 11 bases. Per the germline V gene, CDR1 is SGHDT and CDR2 is YYEEEE. This CDR3 is 15 amino acids long. V was pared by 4 bases and J by 3 bases, with 3 bases of the junction left unmatched. The CDR3 spells CASSPSGRFYNEQFF. The CDR3 DNA follows: TGTGCCAGCAGCCCTAGCGGGAGGTTCTACAATGAGCAGTTCTTC.

V is TRBV7-2 and J is TRBJ1-1; D possibly corresponds to TRBD1 (6 bases). The germline gives CDR1 SGHTA, CDR2 FQGNSA. This CDR3 is 13 amino acids long. With 5 bases removed from V and 9 bases from J, the gap between germline ends came to 16 bases. The chain's CDR3 is CASSEQPQGQAFF. CDR3 nucleotides: TGTGCCAGCAGCGAACAACCACAGGGACAAGCTTTCTTT.

This clonotype has only a few counts. The genes are TRBV12-3 or TRBV12-4 and TRBJ2-1, with 12 bases identical to TRBD2. J lost 4 bases, V lost 6 bases, and 4 bases had no gene match. This CDR3 has 15 amino acids. The chain's CDR3 is CASSSTSGSYNEQFF. The CDR3 nucleotides are TGTGCCAGCAGCTCGACTAGCGGGAGTTACAATGAGCAGTTCTTC.

The genes are TRBV7-2 and TRBJ2-1, with a possible D match to TRBD2 (6 bases). Trimming pared 4 bases from V and 1 base from J, leaving 17 bases between. The CDR3 runs 17 residues. Germline CDR1 SGHTA, CDR2 FQGNSA. CDR3 coding DNA: TGTGCCAGCAGCTCCGGAGGCGGCGGGATATCCTACAATGAGCAGTTCTTC. Protein sequence: CASSSGGGGISYNEQFF.

The chain has TRBV20-1 and TRBJ1-1; D remains unclear. This CDR3 has 13 residues. Deletions cut 0 bases from V and 3 bases from J, with 8 bases between. CDR1 is DFQATT, CDR2 SNEGSKA, per germline (reference sequence). The CDR3 sequence: CSARDMGDTEAFF. DNA for the CDR3: TGCAGTGCTAGAGATATGGGCGACACTGAAGCTTTCTTT.

The V and J genes are TRBV9 and TRBJ2-3; D possibly corresponds to TRBD2 (6 bases). V lost 0 bases and J 5 bases, leaving 19 bases between the germline ends. The germline CDR1 and CDR2 sequences are SGDLS and YYNGEE. The CDR3 consists of 17 residues. The CDR3 nucleotides read TGTGCCAGCAGCGTAGCGGTGGGGGACTCCGTCGGAGATACGCAGTATTTT. This translates into CASSVAVGDSVGDTQYF.

This clonotype has a single count. The V call is TRBV7-2, the J call TRBJ2-5; 7 bases map to TRBD2. J lost 3 bases, V lost 6 bases, and 10 bases had no gene match. Germline-derived CDR1 and CDR2 are SGHTA and FQGNSA. The CDR3 consists of 15 residues. CDR3 in amino acids: CASSYQGLLEETQYF. The CDR3 DNA is TGTGCCAGCAGTTACCAGGGACTACTCGAAGAGACCCAGTACTTC.

The V and J genes are TRBV18 and TRBJ2-6, with D hard to call. The length of the CDR3 is 15 residues. Per germline, CDR1 KGHSH and CDR2 LQKENI. With 5 bases removed from V and 2 bases from J, the gap between germline ends came to 10 bases. The CDR3 region is CASSDGRPGANVLTF. The CDR3 DNA reads TGTGCCAGCTCAGATGGGCGCCCTGGGGCCAACGTCCTGACTTTC.

The rearrangement joins TRBV20-1 to TRBJ2-3; D may be TRBD2 (5 bases). V shed 0 bases and J shed 5 bases, with 9 bases lying between them. The CDR3 loop spans 13 amino acids. In germline, CDR1 is DFQATT, CDR2 SNEGSKA (reference sequence). In nucleotides, the CDR3 is TGCAGTGCTAGAGACCCCGAGGGAGATACGCAGTATTTT. It is translated as CSARDPEGDTQYF.

This chain connects TRBV7-9 to TRBJ2-2; D could derive from TRBD1 or TRBD2 (5 bases each). Germline V gene data show CDR1 as SEHNR and CDR2 as FQNEAQ (reference sequence). The ends were cut back, 2 bases at V and 1 base at J, with 11 bases in the middle. This CDR3 is built from 16 residues. CDR3 bases: TGTGCCAGCAGCTTACCCGGGGCCCTGAACACCGGGGAGCTGTTTTTT. Translation gives CASSLPGALNTGELFF.

V gene TRBV6-5 combines with J gene TRBJ1-2; 11 nucleotides align to TRBD1. The ends lost 4 bases at V and 8 bases at J; junction bases unmatched: 9. CDR1 is MNHEY, CDR2 SVGAGI, per germline. The CDR3 loop spans 15 amino acids. CDR3 in DNA: TGTGCCAGCAGTTCCCCGAGGACAGGGGGCGACGGCTACACCTTC. Encoded protein: CASSSPRTGGDGYTF.

The chain couples TRBV4-2 to TRBJ2-2; 8 nucleotides align to TRBD2. Germline CDR1 reads LGHNA; CDR2 reads YNFKEQ. J lost 8 bases, V lost 0 bases, and 8 bases had no gene match. The CDR3 extends over 16 amino acids. CDR3 amino acids: CASSQDNQREWGELFF. CDR3 bases: TGTGCCAGCAGCCAAGATAACCAGCGGGAGTGGGGGGAGCTGTTTTTT.